The rows below give T cell receptor beta chains drawn from one sample of a study of OX40 agonist ivuxolimab in advanced cancers. The method was immunoSEQ multiplex PCR; TCRdb's version includes in-frame clones alone and lacks a portion of them. In the table there are fewer than 65,000 clones, more than 65% of which are singletons. The sequencing here drew on CD4+ or CD8+ T cells sorted from blood, taken in a trial of the OX40 agonist ivuxolimab. Receptors originate from an adult with an advanced solid tumor such as melanoma, head and neck, liver or kidney cancer. Each CDR3 is given with its conserved first and last residue. D genes are given only for firm matches. Clone size is stated in some rows and not others, as once, few, many or a class when expanded.

size: few
D: .
J: TRBJ1-3
V: TRBV2
DNA: TGTGCCAGCAGTGAGGCCTACTTCTCTGGAAACACCATATATTTT
CDR3: CASSEAYFSGNTIYF

size: .
D: .
J: TRBJ2-6
V: TRBV7-9
DNA: TGTGCCAGCAGCTCGACCTTGAGCTCTGGGGCCAACGTCCTGACTTTC
CDR3: CASSSTLSSGANVLTF

size: .
D: TRBD2
J: TRBJ2-7
V: TRBV11-2
DNA: TGTGCCAGCAGCTTAACTAGCGGGCATCCCTACGAGCAGTACTTC
CDR3: CASSLTSGHPYEQYF

size: .
D: TRBD1
J: TRBJ2-5
V: TRBV15
DNA: TGTGCCACCGGGACAGGGTATGAGACCCAGTACTTC
CDR3: CATGTGYETQYF

size: .
D: .
J: TRBJ2-4
V: TRBV7-9
DNA: TGTGCCAGCAGGAGCCGGGACATCCAAAACATTCAGTACTTC
CDR3: CASRSRDIQNIQYF

size: .
D: TRBD2
J: TRBJ2-1
V: TRBV27
DNA: TGTGCCAGCAGTTTATCATCGGTAGCGGGAGTAGTAAATGAGCAGTTCTTC
CDR3: CASSLSSVAGVVNEQFF

size: .
D: TRBD2
J: TRBJ2-5
V: TRBV9
DNA: TGTGCCAGCAGCACTCGGGGGGAATTAGAGACCCAGTACTTC
CDR3: CASSTRGELETQYF

size: many
D: .
J: TRBJ2-7
V: TRBV7-9
DNA: TGTGCCAGCAGCTTAAAGCGTCCCTACGAGCAGTACTTC
CDR3: CASSLKRPYEQYF

size: .
D: .
J: TRBJ2-1
V: TRBV29-1
DNA: TGCAGCGTGGAGGGATTGGAATACAATGAGCAGTTCTTC
CDR3: CSVEGLEYNEQFF

size: once
D: .
J: TRBJ2-7
V: TRBV7-2
DNA: TGTGCCAGCAGCTTAATTCCAGCCAGCTACGAGCAGTACTTC
CDR3: CASSLIPASYEQYF

size: .
D: .
J: TRBJ2-5
V: TRBV5-1
DNA: TGCGCCAGCAGCTTGGCCGGGCAGGGAGAGACCCAGTACTTC
CDR3: CASSLAGQGETQYF

size: .
D: TRBD2
J: TRBJ2-1
V: TRBV18
DNA: TGTGCCAGCTCACCACGACTAGCTGATTCCTACAATGAGCAGTTCTTC
CDR3: CASSPRLADSYNEQFF

size: .
D: .
J: TRBJ2-1
V: TRBV28
DNA: TGTGCCAGCAGTTTGGAGGTGAGCTCCTACAATGAGCAGTTCTTC
CDR3: CASSLEVSSYNEQFF

size: few
D: .
J: TRBJ2-7
V: TRBV4-3
DNA: TGCGCCAGCAGCCAAGCTCCCGCGAGCTCCTACGAGCAGTACTTC
CDR3: CASSQAPASSYEQYF

size: .
D: TRBD1
J: TRBJ2-7
V: TRBV19
DNA: TGTGCCAGTGGATACACCGGGACAGGGGCCTACGAGCAGTACTTC
CDR3: CASGYTGTGAYEQYF

size: .
D: TRBD1
J: TRBJ2-1
V: TRBV30
DNA: TGTGCCTGGAGTCAAACAACAGGGGCGGGTGAGCAGTTCTTC
CDR3: CAWSQTTGAGEQFF